A single sample gave rise to the 21 T cell receptor beta chains below, sequenced in a study of blood T cell repertoires in COVID-19. Sequenced by immunoSEQ multiplex PCR; TCRdb stores in-frame clones only, minus some. The table lists 200,000 to 250,000 clones, more than 75% of them singletons, with around 2.1% in the top ten. The sequencing input was PBMCs or T cells enriched from blood (not recorded which). Receptor source: a woman aged 50 to 60 who had recovered from COVID-19.

J is TRBJ2-7 and V is TRBV9; D possibly corresponds to TRBD2 (6 bases). The V end was cut by 3 bases, the J end by 3 bases, with 13 bases between. CDR3 length: 14 residues. CDR1 and CDR2 (germline): SGDLS, YYNGEE. The CDR3 region is CASSAGGPSYEQYF. CDR3 coding DNA: TGTGCCAGCAGCGCCGGGGGTCCTAGCTACGAGCAGTACTTC.

The chain employs TRBV18 and TRBJ1-4, with 8 bases that match TRBD1. The CDR3 is made up of 14 amino acids. Germline CDR1 KGHSH, CDR2 LQKENI. V trimming: 3 bases; J trimming: 7 bases; junction bases outside the gene matches: 4. Here the CDR3 reads CASSPTGGGEKLFF. DNA of the CDR3: TGTGCCAGCTCACCCACAGGGGGTGGTGAAAAACTGTTTTTT.

The chain carries TRBV9 and TRBJ2-6, with D perhaps matching TRBD1 (6 bases). V was trimmed by 2 bases and J by 2 bases, leaving 11 bases between them. Germline values: CDR1 SGDLS, CDR2 YYNGEE. This CDR3 region has 16 residues. The CDR3 protein is CASSVGQIAGANVLTF. The DNA for the CDR3 is TGTGCCAGCAGCGTCGGACAGATTGCTGGGGCCAACGTCCTGACTTTC.

The chain joins TRBV10-1 to TRBJ1-5; D is uncertain. Germline CDR1 WNHNN, CDR2 SYGVQD (reference sequence). V gave up 8 bases and J gave up 7 bases, with 21 bases separating them. The length of the CDR3 is 15 residues. The CDR3 bases are TGCGCCAGCGTCCCAGCTCGGGGTGGAGGGCAGCCCCAGCATTTT. The encoded protein is CASVPARGGGQPQHF.

This chain connects TRBV11-3 to TRBJ2-1; 8 nucleotides line up with TRBD2. Per the germline V gene, CDR1 is SGHNT and CDR2 is YENEEA. The CDR3 loop spans 14 amino acids. The J segment lost 4 bases and the V segment lost 8 bases, leaving 7 bases of the junction unmatched. The chain's CDR3 is CASWGGGTYNEQFF. Written as DNA, the CDR3 is TGTGCCAGCTGGGGCGGGGGGACATACAATGAGCAGTTCTTC. Full variable domain (rest looked up from reference TRBV11-3 and TRBJ2-1): EAGVVQSPRYKIIEKKQPVAFWCNPISGHNTLYWYLQNLGQGPELLIRYENEEAVDDSQLPKDRFSAERLKGVDSTLKIQPAELGDSAVYLCASWGGGTYNEQFFGPGTRLTVL.

CDR3: CASSQDSRLVLMTNEQFF. Written as DNA, the CDR3 is TGCGCCAGCAGCCAAGATAGCCGATTGGTGTTAATGACGAATGAGCAGTTCTTC. This sequence joins TRBV4-1 and TRBJ2-1; no definite D call. The V gene lost 0 bases and the J gene lost 7 bases, with 22 bases spanning the gap. The CDR3 runs to 18 residues. The germline gives CDR1 MGHRA, CDR2 YSYEKL.

V usage is TRBV7-3 and J usage is TRBJ2-3, with 7 bases identical to TRBD2. The CDR3 totals 12 residues. Germline CDR1 reads SGHTA; CDR2 reads FQGTGA. V shed 5 bases and J 5 bases; nucleotides not matched to a gene: 1. The CDR3 DNA reads as TGTGCCAGCAGCGGCGGGGGAGATACGCAGTATTTT. Encoded protein: CASSGGGDTQYF.

The chain has TRBV27 and TRBJ1-2, with 9 bases aligning to TRBD1. Looked up from germline, CDR1 is MNHEY and CDR2 is SMNVEV (reference sequence). This CDR3 spans 17 amino acids. The J segment lost 1 base and the V segment lost 1 base, leaving 7 bases of the junction unmatched. The CDR3 nucleotides are TGTGCCAGCAGTTTATTCCGGACAGGGGATTATAACTATGGCTACACCTTC. Translation gives CASSLFRTGDYNYGYTF.

The rearrangement links TRBV7-9 to TRBJ2-7; TRBD1 aligns across 10 bases. Germline lookup yields CDR1 SEHNR and CDR2 FQNEAQ (reference sequence). The CDR3 is 13 amino acids. J gave up 6 bases and V 10 bases, and 9 bases lay outside the gene matches. The CDR3 loop reads CATQTGGSAEQYF. The DNA of the CDR3 is TGTGCCACCCAGACAGGGGGCTCTGCCGAGCAGTACTTC.

The chain joins TRBV7-2 to TRBJ1-6; possible D gene TRBD1, 6 bases. The germline CDR1 and CDR2 sequences are SGHTA and FQGNSA. The CDR3 is 15 amino acids. The V end was cut by 5 bases, the J end by 10 bases, with 18 bases between. CDR3 sequence: CASSIQGSFTSPLHF. The CDR3 DNA follows: TGTGCCAGCAGCATACAGGGCTCCTTTACCTCACCCCTCCACTTT.

This clone has a handful of counts. The rearrangement links TRBV3-1 (or the pseudogene TRBV3-2) to TRBJ1-2; tentative D call: TRBD1 (6 bases). CDR3 length: 11 residues. Germline V gene sequence: CDR1 LGHDT, CDR2 YNNKEL (reference sequence). V was shortened by 11 bases and J by 6 bases, with 13 bases between the two germline ends. The CDR3 region is CAYRGAHGYTF. The DNA of the CDR3 is TGTGCCTACCGGGGGGCTCATGGCTACACCTTC.

The chain couples TRBV19 to TRBJ1-1; 8 nucleotides agree with TRBD1. This CDR3 is 15 amino acids long. J was trimmed by 1 base and V by 5 bases; bases with no gene match: 6. In germline, CDR1 is LNHDA, CDR2 SQIVND (reference sequence). CDR3 region: CASSPVGTGNTEAFF. CDR3 nucleotide sequence: TGTGCCAGTAGTCCAGTAGGGACAGGGAACACTGAAGCTTTCTTT.

V is TRBV7-6 and J is TRBJ2-3, with TRBD2 matching over 10 bases. V shed 1 base, J shed 4 bases, and the junction held 5 bases outside the gene matches. Per the germline V gene, CDR1 is SGHVS and CDR2 is FNYEAQ. CDR3 size: 16 residues. In DNA, the CDR3 is TGTGCCAGCAGCTTAGTGGCTAGCGGGAGTGCAGATACGCAGTATTTT. Translated, it gives CASSLVASGSADTQYF.

This CDR3 is CASSFSRLASSSTQYF. In DNA form, the CDR3 reads TGTGCCAGCAGCTTCTCAAGGTTAGCTTCCTCCTCGACCCAGTACTTC. The V gene is TRBV13, the J gene TRBJ2-5, with no clear D. Per the germline V gene, CDR1 is PRHDT and CDR2 is FYEKMQ (reference sequence). The CDR3 has 16 residues. V was trimmed by 3 bases and J by 7 bases, leaving 21 bases between them. The full variable domain, rest sourced from reference TRBV13 and TRBJ2-5, is AAGVIQSPRHLIKEKRETATLKCYPIPRHDTVYWYQQGPGQDPQFLISFYEKMQSDKGSIPDRFSAQQFSDYHSELNMSSLELGDSALYFCASSFSRLASSSTQYFGPGTRLLVL.

This chain connects TRBV28 to TRBJ2-2; D is possibly TRBD2 (6 bases). The CDR3 length is 13 residues. CDR1 MDHEN and CDR2 SYDVKM come from the germline V gene. Trimming shortened V by 8 bases and J by 6 bases, and 13 bases separated the two germline ends. The CDR3 coding sequence is TGTGCCAGCTTATCCGGGAGACCCGGGGAGCTGTTTTTT. It translates to CASLSGRPGELFF.

V is TRBV5-6 and J is TRBJ1-2, with D maybe TRBD1 (5 bases). This CDR3 has 14 residues. The V end lost 5 bases, the J end lost 4 bases, and 15 bases lay between the germline ends. Germline lookup yields CDR1 SGHDT and CDR2 YYEEEE. CDR3 in amino acids: CASRGTGDFYGYTF. Here the CDR3 DNA reads TGTGCCAGCAGGGGAACAGGAGACTTCTATGGCTACACCTTC.

V gene TRBV7-9 combines with J gene TRBJ2-1, with D maybe TRBD2 (6 bases). The V end was cut by 0 bases, the J end by 8 bases, with 11 bases between. The CDR3 has 14 amino acids. Germline V gene data show CDR1 as SEHNR and CDR2 as FQNEAQ (reference sequence). This CDR3 is CASSLASSEDEQFF. The CDR3 coding sequence is TGTGCCAGCAGCTTAGCGTCTAGCGAAGATGAGCAGTTCTTC.

This clone was counted a single time. The genes are TRBV2 and TRBJ2-7, with a possible D match to TRBD2 (7 bases). This CDR3 comprises 14 residues. Germline V gene lookup returns CDR1 SNHLY and CDR2 FYNNEI. V lost 10 bases and J lost 2, with 18 bases in between. CDR3 sequence reads: CATLEGGAPYEQYF. The CDR3 bases are TGTGCCACCCTCGAGGGGGGGGCTCCCTACGAGCAGTACTTC.

The rearrangement uses TRBV9 and TRBJ2-1; D is possibly TRBD2 (6 bases). This CDR3 has 15 amino acids. With 3 bases removed from V and 8 bases from J, the gap between germline ends came to 18 bases. CDR1 is SGDLS, CDR2 YYNGEE, per germline. CDR3 nucleotides: TGTGCCAGCAGCGCTATATGGCGGGGATGGGATGAGCAGTTCTTC. As protein: CASSAIWRGWDEQFF.

The rearrangement joins TRBV20-1 to TRBJ1-2; D remains unclear. There are 11 residues in the CDR3. Germline V lookup: CDR1 DFQATT, CDR2 SNEGSKA (reference sequence). Trimming left V 3 bases short and J 5 bases short, with 7 bases between. CDR3 residues: CSARVSYGYTF. Here the CDR3 DNA reads TGCAGTGCTAGGGTTAGTTATGGCTACACCTTC.

The chain couples TRBV4-3 to TRBJ2-1, with 8 positions matching TRBD1. V was clipped by 4 bases and J by 3 bases; unmatched bases: 5. This CDR3 comprises 15 residues. The germline CDR1 and CDR2 sequences are LGHNA and YSLEER. CDR3 residues: CASSPGTGNYNEQFF. In DNA form, the CDR3 reads TGCGCCAGCAGCCCCGGGACAGGCAACTACAATGAGCAGTTCTTC.